Given below is one TCR beta chain in context. Its target is unknown. Clones were read by immunoSEQ multiplex PCR, and TCRdb kept only the in-frame ones, dropping some. The sample includes 120,000 to 150,000 clones, approximately 90% of them seen just once. The CDR3 extends over 16 amino acids. V lost 3 bases and J 0 bases, leaving 12 bases between the germline ends. Per the germline V gene, CDR1 is KGHSH and CDR2 is LQKENI. The data originate from a study of T cell responses to AZD1222 COVID-19 vaccine. Study outcomes and limitations: The study reported that nearly half of spike-specific TCRs target unmutated variant regions. The peak T cell response came first, and repertoires were sampled only after it.

The specimen was peripheral blood, collected on day 0 of AZD1222 vaccination. The TCR was taken from an adult in good health. The V and J genes are TRBV18 and TRBJ2-1; the D gene is possibly TRBD1 (5 bases). The CDR3 spells CASSPLDRLSYNEQFF. CDR3 DNA sequence: TGTGCCAGCTCACCCCTAGACAGACTCTCCTACAATGAGCAGTTCTTC.